This TCR beta chain was identified in a study of T cells in women clearing cervical HPV infection. V lost 2 bases and J 6 bases, leaving 16 bases between the germline ends. Germline V gene sequence: CDR1 DFQATT, CDR2 SNEGSKA (reference sequence). The CDR3 is 14 amino acids. To note about this clone: Its antigen is as yet unknown. The CDR3 end is not reached by the read, which stops 3 residues before it; the germline J gene fills it in.

The protocol was immunoSEQ multiplex PCR, while the TCRdb copy is restricted to in-frame clones and leaves out a portion. This specimen shows 25,000 to 35,000 clones; the ten leading clones hold about 23%. Study conclusions and caveats: Unknown T-cell numbers per sample may underlie the richness differences.

V usage is TRBV20-1 and J usage is TRBJ1-1; possibly TRBD1 for D (6 bases). The sequencing sample was made of blood buffy coat. The clonotype was recovered from a woman aged 18 to 75 with a cervical HPV16 infection that either progressed to CIN3+ or cleared (not recorded which). The CDR3 here is CSARNVQGRAEAFF. The CDR3 DNA, read in part, is TGCAGTGCTAGAAACGTCCAGGGGAGGGCTGAA.